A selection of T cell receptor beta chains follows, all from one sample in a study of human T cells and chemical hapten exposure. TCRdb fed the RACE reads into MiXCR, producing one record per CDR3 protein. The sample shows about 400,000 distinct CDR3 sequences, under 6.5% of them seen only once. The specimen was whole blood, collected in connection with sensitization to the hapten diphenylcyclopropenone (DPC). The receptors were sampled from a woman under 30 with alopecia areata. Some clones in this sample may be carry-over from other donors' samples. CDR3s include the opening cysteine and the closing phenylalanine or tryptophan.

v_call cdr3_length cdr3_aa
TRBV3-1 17 CASSQEGLAGTLEAQYF
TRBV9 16 CASSVDGQGRADTQYF
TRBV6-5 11 CASRRSDTQYF
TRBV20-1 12 CSARRRDQPQHF
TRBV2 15 CASSGQSSGTDTQYF
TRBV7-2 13 CASSPPGLADLYF
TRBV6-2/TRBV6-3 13 CASSSPEAGEAFF
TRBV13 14 CASSSGGGVTEAFF
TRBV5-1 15 CASSLETGGSSPLHF
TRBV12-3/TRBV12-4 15 CASSSGTGSAGELFF
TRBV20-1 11 CSAFSGTEAFF
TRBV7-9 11 CASGRNTEAFF
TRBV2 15 CASSDQSSYNSPLHF
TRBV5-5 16 CASSLVTSGDNYGYTF
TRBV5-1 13 CASSPDRSREAFF
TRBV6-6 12 CASSYEDQPQHF
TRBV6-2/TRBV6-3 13 CASSYSLANEQFF
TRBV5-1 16 CASSPGTSGQVGEQYF
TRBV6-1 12 CASSEWPGPEYF
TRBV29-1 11 CSGQGGDGYTF
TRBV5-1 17 CASSSPRGEPTNEKLFF
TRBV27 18 CASSFGTGPDRDTGELFF
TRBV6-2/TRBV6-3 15 CASSRTGTGTFGQFF
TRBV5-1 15 CASSLEASGKKTQYF
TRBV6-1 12 CASSAGRTTQYF
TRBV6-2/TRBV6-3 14 CASRKDGGTSEAFF
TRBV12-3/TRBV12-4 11 CASSLYGTQYF
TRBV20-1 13 CSAGGTGKNEQFF
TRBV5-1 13 CASSFERSYGYTF
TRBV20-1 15 CSARDGGAGTGELFF
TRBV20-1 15 CSAQIRDRFNSPLHF
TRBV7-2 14 CASSLGRGGGTQYF
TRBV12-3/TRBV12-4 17 CASSTSLGFRENEKLFF
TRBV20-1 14 CSARGTVSNYGYTF
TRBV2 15 CASTLRDLSTDTQYF
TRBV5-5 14 CASSFQGSNTEAFF
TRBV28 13 CASSETASYGYTF
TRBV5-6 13 CASSGQGAYEQYF
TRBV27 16 CASSLRPGAGNQPQHF
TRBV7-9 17 CASSAKEGTGAYNEQFF
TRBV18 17 CASSSEEGRSTNEKLFF
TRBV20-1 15 CSAREPAKGNYGYTF
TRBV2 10 CASREGEQYF
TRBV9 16 CASRPGQEALENGYTF
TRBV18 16 CASSPSGTLTTDTQYF
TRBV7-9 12 CASSPDDTEAFF
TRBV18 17 CASSPGRPGATNEKLFF
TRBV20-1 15 CSAQSVWPMNTEAFF
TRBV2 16 CASSENWDRRNSPLHF
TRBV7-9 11 CASRIQETQYF
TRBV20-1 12 CSANTDRPEQYF
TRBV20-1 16 CSVRPYERGSYNEQFF
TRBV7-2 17 CASSLARTSPRRYGYTF
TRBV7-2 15 CASSLVRGPYNEQFF
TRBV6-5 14 CASRLQGTNEKLFF
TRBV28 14 CASSFDAGGATYTF
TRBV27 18 CASSLGGQGAYSNQPQHF
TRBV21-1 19 CASSLPGEAGQGTYYGYTF